The entry that follows covers one T cell receptor (beta chain) sequence. Its antigen remains unknown. These data originate in a study of T cell responses to AZD1222 COVID-19 vaccine. Study results and caveats: Just 5 to 7 people given AZD1222 tested seropositive at baseline.

This CDR3 is 14 amino acids long. Per the germline V gene, CDR1 is GTSNPN and CDR2 is SVGIG (reference sequence). V was pared by 2 bases and J by 17 bases, with 24 bases between. Clones were sequenced by immunoSEQ multiplex PCR, and TCRdb holds only the in-frame ones, with some missing. The table lists about 90,000 clones, around 89% of them singletons. Specimen: peripheral blood, collected 28 days after the second AZD1222 dose. The source of this sequence is an adult who received the AZD1222 COVID-19 vaccine. The chain recombines TRBV30 with TRBJ1-4, with D unclear. Written as DNA, the CDR3 is TGTGCCTGGAGTCCTCCGGGTCGACTCGGTTCGTGTTTTTTT. Amino acid sequence: CAWSPPGRLGSCFF.